Included here is one TCR beta chain sequence, with context. Its antigen is still unknown. The data stem from a study of cytomegalovirus exposure and HLA in healthy donors. Study-wide results and limits: Many donors carried some public TCRs, although rarity characterized most TCR sequences.

Measured with immunoSEQ multiplex PCR; TCRdb has only the in-frame clones, and not every one. This table holds 100,000 to 120,000 clones, about 85% found once. Sequencing input: PBMCs. The receptor's source is a woman younger than 30 in good health and CMV-seronegative.

In DNA, the CDR3 is TGTGCCAGCAGTGCGAGAGGACAGGGGTCCTACAATGAGCAGTTCTTC. Translated, it gives CASSARGQGSYNEQFF. The chain uses TRBV25-1 and TRBJ2-1; 9 bases fit TRBD1. Looked up from germline, CDR1 is MGHDK and CDR2 is SYGVNS. This CDR3 is 16 amino acids long. The V segment lost 4 bases and the J segment 1 base; nucleotides outside the gene matches: 5.